One and the same sample provided the 25 T cell receptor beta chains below, sequenced in a study of T cells in Graves' hyperthyroidism and ophthalmopathy. Amplification of TCR beta CDR3 regions was performed using RNA transcripts as template. The TCR CDR3 first-round RT-PCR relied on the HTBI primer set. From the multiplex PCR reads, TCRdb called clonotypes with MiXCR, one entry per CDR3 protein. In the table there are roughly 550,000 distinct CDR3 sequences, approximately 16% of which are singletons. Sequenced input: blood. The receptor source for this set is a woman in her thirties with Graves' ophthalmopathy.

This clonotype came up a few times. CDR3 nucleotide sequence: TGTGCCAGCAGTTACATGGAGACCCAGTACTTC. Protein product: CASSYMETQYF. This chain links TRBV6-2 or TRBV6-3 with TRBJ2-5; no clear D. The ends were cut back, 2 bases at V and 5 bases at J, with 3 bases in the middle. The CDR3 contains 11 residues. Germline values: CDR1 MNHEY, CDR2 SVGEGT.

This clonotype was observed many times. The V call is TRBV4-2, the J call TRBJ2-3, with 7 bases that match TRBD2. The CDR3 consists of 16 residues. The junction had 11 bases not matched to a gene; V was cut back by 3 bases and J by 5 bases. CDR1 is LGHNA, CDR2 YNFKEQ, per germline. The CDR3 DNA is TGTGCCAGCAGCCAGCGGACGGGGGGAGGGAAAGATACGCAGTATTTT. Protein product: CASSQRTGGGKDTQYF.

The table lists this clonotype with a few counts. The rearrangement joins TRBV29-1 to TRBJ1-5; no clear D. V shed 4 bases and J shed 0 bases, with 7 bases lying between them. The V gene's germline CDR1 is SQVTM and CDR2 ANQGSEA. The CDR3 sequence is 13 residues long. CDR3 sequence reads: CSVAKDSNQPQHF. CDR3 nucleotides: TGCAGCGTTGCTAAAGATAGCAATCAGCCCCAGCATTTT.

The chain employs TRBV25-1 and TRBJ1-4; D is possibly TRBD1 (5 bases). The germline V and J ends were trimmed by 4 bases and 8 bases, with 17 bases remaining between them. Looked up from germline, CDR1 is MGHDK and CDR2 is SYGVNS. The CDR3 extends over 15 amino acids. The DNA of the CDR3 is TGTGCCAGCAGTGGACGACAGTCTCCTGAAGAAAAACTGTTTTTT. Amino acids: CASSGRQSPEEKLFF.

The chain combines TRBV10-3 with TRBJ2-1; D unresolved. This CDR3 is 12 amino acids long. Germline CDR1 is ENHRY and CDR2 is SYGVKD. Trimming shortened V by 2 bases and J by 3 bases, and 2 bases separated the two germline ends. DNA of the CDR3: TGTGCCATCAGTGAGAGCTACAATGAGCAGTTCTTC. Its translation: CAISESYNEQFF.

V and J are TRBV27 and TRBJ2-5, with 9 bases that match TRBD1. Germline V gene lookup returns CDR1 MNHEY and CDR2 SMNVEV (reference sequence). Germline trimming cut 5 bases from V and 5 bases from J; bases unmatched to any gene: 9. The CDR3 contains 15 residues. This CDR3 is CASSPRDREGETQYF. The CDR3, as DNA: TGTGCCAGCAGTCCCAGGGACAGGGAGGGGGAGACCCAGTACTTC.

This clonotype was recorded at least ten times. CDR3 protein: CASSLAGRNREQYF. CDR3 nucleotide sequence: TGTGCCAGCAGTTTAGCGGGACGAAACCGGGAGCAGTACTTC. The genes are TRBV12-3 or TRBV12-4 and TRBJ2-7, with D perhaps given as TRBD1 or TRBD2 (5 bases each). V dropped 0 bases and J dropped 7 bases, with 13 bases sitting between them. There are 14 residues in the CDR3.

There are many counts of this clonotype. The chain uses TRBV29-1 and TRBJ1-1, with 10 nucleotides matching TRBD1. The length of the CDR3 is 16 residues. The V gene's germline CDR1 is SQVTM and CDR2 ANQGSEA. J gave up 2 bases and V 5 bases, and 11 bases lay outside the gene matches. The CDR3 sequence is CSVFPGTGVRNTEAFF. Here the CDR3 DNA reads TGCAGCGTTTTTCCCGGGACAGGGGTGAGAAACACTGAAGCTTTCTTT.

This clonotype was seen at least ten times. The CDR3 coding sequence is TGTGCCAGCAGTTTCCCCCCAGCGGGGGAGACAGATACGCAGTATTTT. Encoded protein: CASSFPPAGETDTQYF. The chain links TRBV28 to TRBJ2-3, with TRBD2 identical over 8 bases. CDR1 is MDHEN, CDR2 SYDVKM, per germline. The CDR3 contains 16 residues. Losses at the gene ends were 3 bases for V and 3 bases for J; bases not matched to a gene: 8.

The chain links TRBV6-4 to TRBJ2-7, with unresolved D. This CDR3 is 13 amino acids long. The germline V gene encodes CDR1 MRHNA and CDR2 SNTAGT. The V end lost 4 bases, the J end lost 3 bases, and 10 bases lay between the germline ends. CDR3 nucleotide sequence: TGTGCCAGCAGTGTCTCGCCCCTCTACGAGCAGTACTTC. Protein product: CASSVSPLYEQYF.

The V call is TRBV7-2, the J call TRBJ2-4; D might be TRBD2 (5 bases). V dropped 5 bases and J dropped 1 base, with 9 bases sitting between them. This CDR3 has 14 amino acids. Germline CDR1 SGHTA, CDR2 FQGNSA. CDR3 bases: TGTGCCAGCAGCCTTAGGGAGGCCAAAAACATTCAGTACTTC. Translating gives CASSLREAKNIQYF. Supplemented by reference TRBV7-2 and TRBJ2-4, the full variable domain reads GAGVSQSPSNKVTEKGKDVELRCDPISGHTALYWYRQSLGQGLEFLIYFQGNSAPDKSGLPSDRFSAERTGGSVSTLTIQRTQQEDSAVYLCASSLREAKNIQYFGAGTRLSVL.

This clonotype was counted between two and nine times. This sequence joins TRBV18 and TRBJ2-7; D is tentatively TRBD1 or TRBD2 (5 bases each). The CDR3 loop spans 14 amino acids. Germline V gives CDR1 KGHSH, CDR2 LQKENI. V lost 5 bases and J lost 2, with 13 bases in between. The CDR3, as DNA: TGTGCCAGCTCAAGGGACGCCCGGACCTACGAGCAGTACTTC. Encoded protein: CASSRDARTYEQYF.

This clonotype occurred many times. The chain is built from TRBV3-1 and TRBJ2-1; 10 positions match TRBD1. The CDR3 is made up of 18 amino acids. Germline V gives CDR1 LGHDT, CDR2 YNNKEL (reference sequence). After removal of 0 bases from V and 3 bases from J, the junction contained 8 bases not matched to a gene. The CDR3 reads CASSQESLDRGFYNEQFF. The CDR3 DNA sequence: TGTGCCAGCAGCCAAGAATCGTTGGACAGGGGGTTCTACAATGAGCAGTTCTTC.

A few counts support this clonotype. The chain uses TRBV24-1 and TRBJ2-1; 8 bases agree with TRBD2. Looked up from germline, CDR1 is KGHDR and CDR2 is SFDVKD. This CDR3 has 16 amino acids. J was trimmed by 5 bases and V by 2 bases; bases with no gene match: 7. The CDR3 DNA reads TGTGCCACCAGTGATTGGGGGACTAGTGTGGACAATGAGCAGTTCTTC. Its translation is CATSDWGTSVDNEQFF.

CDR3 sequence reads: CSAPRGQNIQYF. DNA of the CDR3: TGCAGTGCCCCCAGGGGCCAAAACATTCAGTACTTC. V is TRBV20-1 and J is TRBJ2-4, with D possibly matching TRBD1 (6 bases). The V end was cut by 6 bases, the J end by 5 bases, with 11 bases between. The CDR3 contains 12 residues. The germline V gene encodes CDR1 DFQATT and CDR2 SNEGSKA (reference sequence).

Notes on this clonotype: A read error may explain this, as a much larger clone is one base away. This chain connects TRBV3-1 to TRBJ2-5; 9 bases fit TRBD2. V shed 4 bases, J shed 6 bases, and the junction held 9 bases outside the gene matches. The length of the CDR3 is 15 residues. Germline loops: CDR1 LGHDT, CDR2 YNNKEL (reference sequence). This CDR3 is CASSPGLASHQTQYF. Here the CDR3 DNA reads TGTGCCAGCAGCCCAGGACTAGCGAGTCATCAGACCCAGTACTTC.

This clonotype was observed many times. The rearrangement uses TRBV6-2 or TRBV6-3 and TRBJ1-5; 8 bases align to TRBD1. V lost 6 bases and J lost 3; bases outside the gene matches: 7. The CDR3 is 15 residues long. Germline-derived CDR1 and CDR2 are MNHEY and SVGEGT. The CDR3 sequence is CASRAGTGPNQPQHF. CDR3 in DNA: TGTGCCAGCAGAGCCGGGACAGGTCCCAATCAGCCCCAGCATTTT.

This clonotype was seen repeatedly, ten times or more. The chain carries TRBV28 and TRBJ1-4; no definite D call. The CDR3 runs to 13 residues. Germline values: CDR1 MDHEN, CDR2 SYDVKM. Trimming left V 7 bases short and J 4 bases short, with 10 bases between. CDR3 sequence: CASTPDGNEKLFF. CDR3 in DNA: TGTGCCAGCACCCCGGACGGTAATGAAAAACTGTTTTTT.

As concerns this clonotype: This may be a read error, as it is one base from a much larger clone. Since the CDR3 does not end with the conserved phenylalanine or tryptophan, this likely comes from a read error. The chain employs TRBV3-1 and TRBJ2-5; perhaps TRBD2 as D (5 bases). Germline V CDR1 and CDR2: LGHDT, YNNKEL (reference sequence). The CDR3 loop spans 15 amino acids. V lost 8 bases to trimming and J lost 5 bases, with 21 bases between them. This CDR3 is CASLLAGPGGETQYL. DNA for the CDR3: TGTGCCAGCCTGTTGGCGGGTCCTGGTGGGGAGACCCAGTACCTC.

This clonotype was seen many times. The chain is built from TRBV11-2 and TRBJ2-3; 9 nucleotides align to TRBD2. With 5 bases clipped from V and 0 bases from J, the junction kept 6 bases outside the gene matches. Germline assignment: CDR1 SGHAT and CDR2 FQNNGV. The length of the CDR3 is 16 residues. In nucleotides, the CDR3 is TGTGCCAGCAGCGACCGGACTAGCGATAGCACAGATACGCAGTATTTT. This sequence encodes CASSDRTSDSTDTQYF.

Of note for this clonotype: A read error may explain this, as a much larger clone is one base away. V is TRBV12-3 or TRBV12-4 and J is TRBJ2-7; 11 positions agree with TRBD2. After removal of 11 bases from V and 6 bases from J, the junction contained 12 bases not matched to a gene. The CDR3 runs to 14 residues. The DNA for the CDR3 is TGTGCCGGCACCTCTCTAGCGGGAGGTCTCGAGCAGTACTTC. Translated: CAGTSLAGGLEQYF.

The rearrangement uses TRBV28 and TRBJ2-5; D possibly corresponds to TRBD2 (6 bases). The length of the CDR3 is 16 residues. V gave up 7 bases and J gave up 5 bases, with 23 bases separating them. CDR1 MDHEN and CDR2 SYDVKM come from the germline V gene. The chain's CDR3 is CASNWGVPPKGETQYF. The CDR3 DNA reads TGTGCCAGCAACTGGGGGGTCCCTCCAAAAGGGGAGACCCAGTACTTC.

At least ten counts were recorded for this clonotype. The V and J genes are TRBV5-4 and TRBJ2-1; D gene unclear. This CDR3 comprises 16 residues. Germline CDR1 SGHNT, CDR2 YYREEE (reference sequence). The V end lost 4 bases, the J end lost 5 bases, and 19 bases lay between the germline ends. The CDR3 nucleotides are TGTGCCAGCAGCCCATCGGCGTCCCTTGCACACAATGAGCAGTTCTTC. This codes for CASSPSASLAHNEQFF.

This clonotype was observed a handful of times. This chain links TRBV25-1 with TRBJ2-6; D is perhaps TRBD2 (5 bases). Germline lookup yields CDR1 MGHDK and CDR2 SYGVNS. V lost 0 bases to trimming and J lost 1 base, with 7 bases between them. CDR3 length equals 16 residues. CDR3 coding DNA: TGTGCCAGCAGTGAATACCGCGGGTCTGGGGCCAACGTCCTGACTTTC. Translation gives CASSEYRGSGANVLTF.

The chain employs TRBV28 and TRBJ1-4, with D uncertain. Germline CDR1 reads MDHEN; CDR2 reads SYDVKM. Trimming cost V 7 bases and J 8 bases, with 8 bases left between them. This CDR3 is built from 11 residues. The DNA for the CDR3 is TGTGCCAGCACTACAGAGGAAAAACTGTTTTTT. As protein: CASTTEEKLFF.